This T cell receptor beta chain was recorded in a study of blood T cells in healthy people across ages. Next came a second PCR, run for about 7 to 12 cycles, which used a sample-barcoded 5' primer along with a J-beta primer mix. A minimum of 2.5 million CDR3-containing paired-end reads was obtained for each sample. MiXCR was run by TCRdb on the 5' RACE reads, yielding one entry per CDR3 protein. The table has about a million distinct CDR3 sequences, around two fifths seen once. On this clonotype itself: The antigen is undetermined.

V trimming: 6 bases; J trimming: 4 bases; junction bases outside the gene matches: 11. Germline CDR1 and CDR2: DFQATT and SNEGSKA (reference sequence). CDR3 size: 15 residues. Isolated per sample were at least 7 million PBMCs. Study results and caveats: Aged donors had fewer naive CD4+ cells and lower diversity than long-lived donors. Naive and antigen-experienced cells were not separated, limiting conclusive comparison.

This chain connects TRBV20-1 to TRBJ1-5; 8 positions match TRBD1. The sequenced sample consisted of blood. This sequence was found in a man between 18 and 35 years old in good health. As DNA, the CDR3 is TGCAGTGCGACGAAAACAGGGGGGGGAAATCAGCCCCAGCATTTT. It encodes CSATKTGGGNQPQHF.